The rows below give T cell receptor beta chains drawn from one sample of a study of T-cell reconstitution after alpha-beta-depleted transplantation in children. TCRdb itself ran the PCR reads through MiXCR, one entry per CDR3 protein. The sample holds about 580,000 distinct CDR3 sequences; roughly a quarter are singletons and the top ten take 36%. Sequencing used PBMCs, obtained before TCRalphabeta/CD19-depleted stem cell transplant. These receptors came from a boy less than two years old with Wiskott-Aldrich syndrome, due to receive a stem cell transplant. CDR3s include the opening cysteine and the closing phenylalanine or tryptophan. The D gene is left open where the match is weak. Part of the rows lack a size; the others show once, few, many or a class for expanded clones.

D gene,J gene,V gene,clone size,CDR3 protein,CDR3 DNA
TRBD1,TRBJ1-3,TRBV2,once,CASSELSGGGRNTIYF,TGTGCCAGCAGTGAATTGTCAGGGGGCGGGAGGAACACCATATATTTT
TRBD2,TRBJ2-7,TRBV20-1,NA,CSGLGLGIYEQYF,TGCAGTGGGCTGGGACTAGGGATCTACGAGCAGTACTTC
NA,TRBJ2-1,TRBV6-2/TRBV6-3,NA,CASSYPGRAQFF,TGTGCCAGCAGTTATCCCGGTCGGGCGCAGTTCTTC
NA,TRBJ2-3,TRBV10-3,few,CAISERDGVLAITQYF,TGTGCCATCAGTGAGAGGGACGGCGTTCTCGCTATAACGCAGTATTTT
TRBD2,TRBJ2-7,TRBV28,NA,CASSPGAGGAFEQYF,TGTGCCAGCAGTCCCGGGGCGGGAGGGGCTTTCGAGCAGTACTTC
NA,TRBJ2-2,TRBV25-1,NA,CASSAPRAGELFF,TGTGCCAGCAGTGCCCCTAGGGCCGGGGAGCTGTTTTTT
TRBD2,TRBJ2-5,TRBV20-1,few,CSANPLREVQETQYF,TGCAGTGCTAACCCTCTCCGGGAGGTGCAAGAGACCCAGTACTTC
NA,TRBJ1-1,TRBV20-1,NA,CSAFLGGPPAFF,TGCAGTGCTTTCCTCGGTGGACCCCCAGCTTTCTTT
NA,TRBJ1-1,TRBV20-1,NA,CSAPPPAFF,TGCAGTGCTCCACCCCCAGCTTTCTTT
NA,TRBJ2-5,TRBV25-1,few,CASSEWLGHQETQYF,TGTGCCAGCAGTGAATGGTTAGGGCACCAAGAGACCCAGTACTTC
NA,TRBJ2-6,TRBV5-1,NA,CASSALTLGANVLTF,TGCGCCAGCAGCGCCTTGACTCTTGGGGCCAACGTCCTGACTTTC
NA,TRBJ2-1,TRBV5-5,few,CASTPGKGGLNYNEQFF,TGTGCCAGCACCCCAGGGAAGGGGGGCCTTAACTACAATGAGCAGTTCTTC
NA,TRBJ2-7,TRBV14,once,CASSQRTGSKTKQYF,TGTGCCAGCAGCCAAAGGACCGGGTCCAAAACCAAGCAGTACTTC
NA,TRBJ2-1,TRBV5-1,NA,CASSRGASNDQFF,TGCGCCAGCAGCCGTGGGGCCAGCAATGACCAGTTCTTC
NA,TRBJ1-4,TRBV20-1,NA,CSARAGGGEKLFF,TGCAGTGCTAGAGCTGGGGGCGGCGAAAAACTGTTTTTT
NA,TRBJ2-1,TRBV5-1,NA,CASSLRGEQQFF,TGCGCCAGCAGCTTGAGGGGGGAGCAGCAGTTCTTC
NA,TRBJ1-1,TRBV5-6,few,CASSLRDATEAFF,TGTGCCAGCAGCTTGAGAGACGCCACTGAAGCTTTCTTT
TRBD2,TRBJ2-7,TRBV20-1,many,CSASPLAGAYEQYF,TGCAGTGCTAGTCCCTTGGCGGGGGCCTACGAGCAGTACTTC
NA,TRBJ2-5,TRBV10-3,few,CAIRARDVGTQYF,TGTGCCATCAGGGCTCGAGACGTGGGGACCCAGTACTTC
NA,TRBJ1-1,TRBV20-1,NA,CSASRGLNTEAFF,TGCAGTGCTAGCAGGGGACTGAACACTGAAGCTTTCTTT
NA,TRBJ1-5,TRBV4-1,NA,CASSQDRGVGPQHF,TGCGCCAGCAGCCAAGATCGGGGGGTTGGGCCCCAGCATTTT
TRBD2,TRBJ2-1,TRBV6-5,few,CASSWGTSGWDSSYNEQFF,TGTGCCAGCAGTTGGGGGACTAGCGGATGGGACAGCTCCTACAATGAGCAGTTCTTC
NA,TRBJ2-7,TRBV5-1,NA,CASSRGTGSYEQYF,TGCGCCAGCAGCCGAGGGACTGGATCCTACGAGCAGTACTTC